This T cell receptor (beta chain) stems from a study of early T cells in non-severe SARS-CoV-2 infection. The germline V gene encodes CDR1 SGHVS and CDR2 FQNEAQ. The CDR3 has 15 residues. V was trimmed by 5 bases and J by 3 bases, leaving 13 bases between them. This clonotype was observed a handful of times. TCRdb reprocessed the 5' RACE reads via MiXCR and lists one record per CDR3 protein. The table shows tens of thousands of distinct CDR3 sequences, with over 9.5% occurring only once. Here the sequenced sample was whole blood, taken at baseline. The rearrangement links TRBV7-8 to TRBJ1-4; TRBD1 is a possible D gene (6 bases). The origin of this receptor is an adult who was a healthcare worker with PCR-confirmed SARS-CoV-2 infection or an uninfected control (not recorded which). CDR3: CASSPRTDSNEKLFF. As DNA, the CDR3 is TGTGCCAGCAGCCCCCGGACAGATTCTAATGAAAAACTGTTTTTT.